These 19 T cell receptor beta chains came from one sample sequenced in a study of cytomegalovirus exposure and HLA in healthy donors. The PCR contained 60 Vbeta and 13 Jbeta primers. TCRdb's table, derived via immunoSEQ multiplex PCR, lists solely in-frame clones and lacks some. The data show 150,000 to 200,000 clones, with about 12% seen just once and approximately 7.8% held by the top ten. The sample taken for sequencing was PBMCs. The receptor source for this set is a man aged 45-65 years in good health and CMV-seropositive.

This clone was seen more than once but under ten times. This chain connects TRBV2 to TRBJ1-6; D might be TRBD1 (6 bases). V was pared by 5 bases and J by 7 bases, with 18 bases between. There are 16 residues in the CDR3. Germline CDR1 is SNHLY and CDR2 is FYNNEI. The CDR3 DNA sequence: TGTGCCAGCAGTCCTTCCGGGGGGCGAGCGAATTCACCCCTCCACTTT. Protein sequence: CASSPSGGRANSPLHF.

In this sample, this clone turned up a few times. V is TRBV4-3 and J is TRBJ1-5; possibly TRBD1 for D (5 bases). Per the germline V gene, CDR1 is LGHNA and CDR2 is YSLEER. V was cut by 0 bases and J by 6 bases, with 6 bases left in between. The CDR3 is 13 amino acids. CDR3 protein: CASSQDRGQPQHF. The DNA of the CDR3 is TGCGCCAGCAGCCAAGATAGGGGTCAGCCCCAGCATTTT.

The chain couples TRBV4-3 to TRBJ1-2; possibly TRBD1 for D (6 bases). This CDR3 spans 13 amino acids. Germline values: CDR1 LGHNA, CDR2 YSLEER. V was trimmed by 1 base and J by 5 bases, leaving 8 bases between them. The CDR3 loop reads CASSQGQEYGYTF. CDR3 DNA: TGCGCCAGCAGCCAAGGACAGGAGTATGGCTACACCTTC.

The chain employs TRBV5-1 and TRBJ2-5; 8 bases fit TRBD2. This CDR3 is 14 amino acids long. Germline trimming cut 4 bases from V and 2 bases from J; bases unmatched to any gene: 4. Looked up from germline, CDR1 is SGHRS and CDR2 is YFSETQ. CDR3 sequence: CASSRGGPQETQYF. Here the CDR3 DNA reads TGCGCCAGCAGCCGGGGGGGCCCACAAGAGACCCAGTACTTC.

This sequence joins TRBV14 and TRBJ2-6; D remains unclear. The germline gives CDR1 SGHDN, CDR2 FVKESK. This CDR3 contains 13 residues. V lost 8 bases, J lost 0 bases, and 5 bases lay in between. The CDR3 reads CASQDSGANVLTF. In nucleotides, the CDR3 is TGTGCCAGCCAGGACTCTGGGGCCAACGTCCTGACTTTC.

This clone has more than one count but fewer than ten. V and J are TRBV5-1 and TRBJ2-7; TRBD2 matches at 7 bases. Germline V gives CDR1 SGHRS, CDR2 YFSETQ. This CDR3 contains 15 residues. V lost 6 bases, J lost 0 bases, and 9 bases stayed unmatched. The CDR3 region has the DNA TGCGCCAGCAAGCGGGAAACGGGGCTCTCCTACGAGCAGTACTTC. It translates to CASKRETGLSYEQYF. The full variable domain, completed using reference TRBV5-1 and TRBJ2-7, is KAGVTQTPRYLIKTRGQQVTLSCSPISGHRSVSWYQQTPGQGLQFLFEYFSETQRNKGNFPGRFSGRQFSNSRSEMNVSTLELGDSALYLCASKRETGLSYEQYFGPGTRLTVT.

This clone was found a few times. At the DNA level, this CDR3 is encoded by other sequences in the same sample as well. This chain joins TRBV11-3 and TRBJ1-1; weak D call: TRBD1 (6 bases). Germline V lookup: CDR1 SGHNT, CDR2 YENEEA. V lost 0 bases to trimming and J lost 3 bases, with 11 bases between them. This CDR3 contains 15 residues. The CDR3 loop is CASSLDPGGYTEAFF. In nucleotides, the CDR3 is TGTGCCAGCAGCTTAGATCCTGGGGGCTACACTGAAGCTTTCTTT.

This clone was seen a few times. The CDR3 protein is CASSQDLRQFHQPQHF. For the CDR3, the DNA is TGCGCCAGCAGCCAAGATCTGAGGCAGTTCCATCAGCCCCAGCATTTT. The genes are TRBV4-3 and TRBJ1-5, with no clear D. V dropped 0 bases and J dropped 5 bases, with 14 bases sitting between them. Germline CDR1 is LGHNA and CDR2 is YSLEER. This CDR3 spans 16 amino acids.

This clone came up a few times. The rearrangement links TRBV20-1 to TRBJ2-2; tentatively, D is TRBD2 (5 bases). The CDR3 consists of 11 residues. The V end lost 5 bases, the J end lost 5 bases, and 6 bases lay between the germline ends. CDR1 and CDR2 (germline): DFQATT, SNEGSKA (reference sequence). The CDR3 DNA follows: TGCAGTGCTGGCGGGACCGGGGAGCTGTTTTTT. It specifies CSAGGTGELFF.

The chain recombines TRBV29-1 with TRBJ1-6, with D possibly matching TRBD1 (6 bases). Trimming took off 6 bases at V and 10 bases at J, with 16 bases between the two ends. The CDR3 is 13 residues long. The germline V gene encodes CDR1 SQVTM and CDR2 ANQGSEA. CDR3 in DNA: TGCAGCGTCCGGAAAGGGGGAGACTCACCCCTCCACTTT. This translates into CSVRKGGDSPLHF.

The sample holds a few counts of this clone. The chain links TRBV6-5 to TRBJ1-5; TRBD1 is a possible D gene (5 bases). Trimming stripped 6 bases from V and 5 bases from J, with 14 bases between. The CDR3 is 14 amino acids. CDR1 and CDR2 from the germline V gene are MNHEY and SVGAGI. This chain's CDR3 is CASRRGRADQPQHF. The CDR3 DNA sequence: TGTGCCAGCAGGCGGGGCAGGGCTGATCAGCCCCAGCATTTT.

The chain employs TRBV5-4 and TRBJ2-7; perhaps TRBD1 as D (6 bases). The ends were cut back, 4 bases at V and 2 bases at J, with 10 bases in the middle. Germline V gene sequence: CDR1 SGHNT, CDR2 YYREEE (reference sequence). This CDR3 spans 13 amino acids. The CDR3: CASSTDRTYEQYV. The CDR3 nucleotides read TGTGCCAGCAGCACTGACAGGACCTACGAGCAGTACGTC.

This clone was seen more than once but under ten times. The sample contains more than one DNA sequence encoding this CDR3. This chain connects TRBV5-1 to TRBJ2-2; 8 bases agree with TRBD1. In germline, CDR1 is SGHRS, CDR2 YFSETQ. The CDR3 totals 15 residues. The V segment lost 5 bases and the J segment 4 bases; nucleotides outside the gene matches: 7. The CDR3 here is CASSLQGAGTGELFF. CDR3 DNA sequence: TGCGCCAGCAGTTTGCAGGGGGCTGGCACCGGGGAGCTGTTTTTT.

This clone was recorded a few times. The chain joins TRBV18 to TRBJ1-2; D perhaps matches TRBD1 (5 bases). V lost 2 bases and J 6 bases, leaving 7 bases between the germline ends. The CDR3 covers 12 residues. CDR1 is KGHSH and CDR2 is LQKENI in the germline V gene. The CDR3: CASSPTGDGYTF. The DNA of the CDR3 is TGTGCCAGCTCACCAACAGGAGATGGCTACACCTTC.

Only a few counts were recorded for this clone. One junction end does not reproduce the germline sequence, and a read error may be involved. The chain uses TRBV7-7 and TRBJ1-6, with a tentative D call TRBD1 (6 bases). The CDR3 length is 13 residues. The germline gives CDR1 SSHAT, CDR2 FNYEAQ (reference sequence). This chain's CDR3 is CASSLRTDSPLHF. The CDR3 region has the DNA TGTGCTAGCAGCCTAAGGACAGATTCACCCCTCCACTTT.

This clone was detected only a few times. This chain joins TRBV9 and TRBJ2-5; 8 positions match TRBD2. CDR1 is SGDLS and CDR2 is YYNGEE in the germline V gene. Unmatched junction bases numbered 6, after V lost 0 bases and J lost 5 bases. CDR3 size: 15 residues. DNA of the CDR3: TGTGCCAGCAGCGTAGTCGCGGGGGGTACTGAGACCCAGTACTTC. Residues: CASSVVAGGTETQYF.

The rearrangement uses TRBV27 and TRBJ1-6; a weak D match, TRBD1 (5 bases). V lost 5 bases to trimming and J lost 8 bases, with 10 bases between them. CDR1 MNHEY and CDR2 SMNVEV come from the germline V gene (reference sequence). The CDR3 has 13 residues. CDR3: CASSPRGDSPLHF. The CDR3, as DNA: TGTGCCAGCAGTCCCCGGGGGGATTCACCCCTCCACTTT.

The chain recombines TRBV5-8 with TRBJ1-1; D gene ambiguous. Germline assignment: CDR1 SGHTS and CDR2 YDEGEE. The ends were cut back, 0 bases at V and 10 bases at J, with 10 bases in the middle. The CDR3 sequence is 12 residues long. CDR3 nucleotides: TGTGCCAGCAGCTTGGACGTATCGGGAGCTTTCTTT. This sequence encodes CASSLDVSGAFF.

This clone was recorded a few times. As DNA, the CDR3 is TGTGCCAGCAGTGAAGGCGGGTACGAGCAGTACTTC. It translates to CASSEGGYEQYF. The chain combines TRBV6-1 with TRBJ2-7, with D possibly being TRBD2 (5 bases). The length of the CDR3 is 12 residues. The germline V gene encodes CDR1 MNHNS and CDR2 SASEGT. The germline V and J ends were trimmed by 1 base and 4 bases, with 5 bases remaining between them.